These 22 T cell receptor beta chains were sequenced from one sample in a study of T cell changes during pregnancy in multiple sclerosis. Measured with immunoSEQ multiplex PCR; TCRdb has only the in-frame clones, and not every one. The repertoire has about 100,000 clones, over 80% of them found once; the top ten carry 1.9%. Sequences were derived from peripheral blood, sampled after pregnancy. These TCRs come from a female donor with multiple sclerosis, enrolled in a pregnancy study.

V usage is TRBV10-3 and J usage is TRBJ1-1, with 8 bases lining up with TRBD1. The CDR3 runs 14 residues. CDR1 and CDR2 (germline): ENHRY, SYGVKD. J lost 2 bases, V lost 6 bases, and 5 bases had no gene match. The CDR3 nucleotides read TGTGCCATCAGGCCGACAGGGGACAACACTGAAGCTTTCTTT. Translating gives CAIRPTGDNTEAFF.

V gene TRBV27 combines with J gene TRBJ2-5, with 7 bases matching TRBD1. CDR3 length equals 13 residues. V gave up 5 bases and J gave up 4 bases; unmatched junction bases: 4. The germline CDR1 and CDR2 sequences are MNHEY and SMNVEV (reference sequence). The DNA for the CDR3 is TGTGCCAGCAGTCGGACAGGCCCAGAGACCCAGTACTTC. Translating gives CASSRTGPETQYF.

The rearrangement links TRBV4-1 to TRBJ2-3; 7 bases line up with TRBD1. Germline assignment: CDR1 MGHRA and CDR2 YSYEKL. Losses at the gene ends were 5 bases for V and 5 bases for J; bases not matched to a gene: 10. The CDR3 is 15 residues long. The CDR3 DNA sequence: TGCGCCAGCAGCGGGGGCACAGGGGCAGGAGATACGCAGTATTTT. Protein: CASSGGTGAGDTQYF.

V and J are TRBV6-6 and TRBJ1-6; tentative D call: TRBD1 (6 bases). V was clipped by 6 bases and J by 9 bases, with 15 bases between them. The length of the CDR3 is 14 residues. CDR1 and CDR2 from the germline V gene are MNHNY and SVGAGI (reference sequence). The CDR3 protein is CASRLQGVGSPLHF. CDR3 sequence (DNA): TGTGCCAGCAGGCTACAGGGCGTCGGTTCACCCCTCCACTTT.

The chain uses TRBV5-6 and TRBJ1-5; 10 bases are shared with TRBD1. There are 16 residues in the CDR3. Germline V lookup: CDR1 SGHDT, CDR2 YYEEEE. The J segment lost 4 bases and the V segment lost 4 bases, leaving 8 bases of the junction unmatched. CDR3 protein: CASSPGTGVGNQPQHF. The CDR3 DNA follows: TGTGCCAGCAGCCCGGGGACAGGGGTTGGAAATCAGCCCCAGCATTTT.

The chain uses TRBV5-1 and TRBJ1-3; 7 nucleotides agree with TRBD1. V was pared by 0 bases and J by 4 bases, with 10 bases of the junction left unmatched. CDR3 length equals 17 residues. The germline V gene has CDR1 SGHRS and CDR2 YFSETQ. CDR3 amino acids: CASSLDRQGTQGNTIYF. The DNA for the CDR3 is TGCGCCAGCAGCTTGGACAGACAGGGAACACAAGGAAACACCATATATTTT.

This clone was seen a single time. V and J are TRBV13 and TRBJ2-7; 8 bases agree with TRBD1. Germline values: CDR1 PRHDT, CDR2 FYEKMQ (reference sequence). Unmatched junction bases numbered 8, after V lost 5 bases and J lost 2 bases. The CDR3 extends over 15 amino acids. In DNA, the CDR3 is TGTGCCAGCAGCAGACGTGGACAGGGTACCTACGAGCAGTACTTC. Its translation is CASSRRGQGTYEQYF.

This sequence joins TRBV28 and TRBJ1-5; D unresolved. V lost 4 bases and J lost 4, with 14 bases in between. Germline V lookup: CDR1 MDHEN, CDR2 SYDVKM. This CDR3 is 15 amino acids long. CDR3 coding DNA: TGTGCCAGCAGTTCACCGGGAGAACCTAATCAGCCCCAGCATTTT. Translation: CASSSPGEPNQPQHF.

This chain links TRBV7-6 with TRBJ2-7; 9 nucleotides line up with TRBD1. The V gene's germline CDR1 is SGHVS and CDR2 FNYEAQ. The CDR3 length is 15 residues. Unmatched junction bases numbered 4, after V lost 1 base and J lost 3 bases. The DNA for the CDR3 is TGTGCCAGCAGCTTAGAACAGGGGGCTGTCTACGAGCAGTACTTC. Its protein product is CASSLEQGAVYEQYF.

The chain is built from TRBV6-1 and TRBJ2-3; possible D gene TRBD1, 6 bases. This CDR3 contains 14 residues. The V gene's germline CDR1 is MNHNS and CDR2 SASEGT. Deletions cut 10 bases from V and 2 bases from J, with 16 bases between. CDR3 nucleotides: TGTGCCATCTCAAGGGACACCATCACAGATACGCAGTATTTT. Protein: CAISRDTITDTQYF.

This chain joins TRBV2 and TRBJ2-7, with 8 positions matching TRBD1. The V gene's germline CDR1 is SNHLY and CDR2 FYNNEI. The CDR3 is 13 amino acids. The ends lost 3 bases at V and 7 bases at J; junction bases unmatched: 5. The CDR3 sequence is CASSEDRVGEQYF. Here the CDR3 DNA reads TGTGCCAGCAGTGAGGACAGGGTGGGTGAGCAGTACTTC.

The chain is built from TRBV9 and TRBJ2-3; a possible D gene is TRBD2 (5 bases). The germline V gene has CDR1 SGDLS and CDR2 YYNGEE. V lost 0 bases and J 3 bases, leaving 11 bases between the germline ends. The CDR3 is 15 amino acids. CDR3 nucleotide sequence: TGTGCCAGCAGCGTAGATAGGTCGGGGACAGATACGCAGTATTTT. It is translated as CASSVDRSGTDTQYF.

The chain couples TRBV4-1 to TRBJ2-3; D unclear. V lost 1 base, J lost 6 bases, and 5 bases lay in between. The CDR3 is made up of 12 amino acids. Germline CDR1 is MGHRA and CDR2 is YSYEKL. CDR3 in DNA: TGCGCCAGCAGCCAAGGCAGGGATACGCAGTATTTT. This translates into CASSQGRDTQYF.

The gene calls are TRBV5-1 and TRBJ2-5, with D tentatively TRBD1 (5 bases). V was trimmed by 4 bases and J by 5 bases, leaving 15 bases between them. CDR1 is SGHRS, CDR2 YFSETQ, per germline. CDR3 length: 14 amino acids. The CDR3 loop reads CASSVETGSETQYF. The CDR3 DNA reads TGCGCCAGCAGCGTTGAAACAGGTTCGGAGACCCAGTACTTC.

The CDR3 sequence: CASSPGDGRGNQPQHF. The DNA for the CDR3 is TGTGCCAGCAGCCCGGGCGATGGGAGGGGCAATCAGCCCCAGCATTTT. The chain couples TRBV9 to TRBJ1-5; unclear D gene. The V end was cut by 4 bases, the J end by 2 bases, with 16 bases between. The germline V gene encodes CDR1 SGDLS and CDR2 YYNGEE. This CDR3 spans 16 amino acids.

The rearrangement links TRBV11-3 to TRBJ1-1; D possibly corresponds to TRBD1 (6 bases). V was clipped by 7 bases and J by 1 base, with 10 bases between them. The CDR3 is made up of 13 amino acids. CDR1 is SGHNT and CDR2 is YENEEA in the germline V gene. This CDR3 is CASNYRENTEAFF. The CDR3 nucleotides are TGTGCCAGCAACTACAGGGAGAACACTGAAGCTTTCTTT.

The chain combines TRBV4-3 with TRBJ1-1; D is possibly TRBD1 (5 bases). Trimming pared 0 bases from V and 5 bases from J, leaving 10 bases between. CDR3 length: 14 amino acids. Germline loops: CDR1 LGHNA, CDR2 YSLEER. The CDR3: CASSQDSGQTEAFF. In DNA form, the CDR3 reads TGCGCCAGCAGCCAAGATTCAGGGCAGACTGAAGCTTTCTTT.

The genes are TRBV6-1 and TRBJ1-6; weak D call: TRBD1 (6 bases). Germline lookup yields CDR1 MNHNS and CDR2 SASEGT. Deletions cut 4 bases from V and 6 bases from J, with 13 bases between. The CDR3 has 15 amino acids. CDR3 DNA: TGTGCCAGCAGTGGAAAGAGGGGGTCTAATTCACCCCTCCACTTT. Amino acid sequence: CASSGKRGSNSPLHF.

CDR3 DNA: TGTGCCAGCAGTGCAGCAGCGGGGTCCACAGATACGCAGTATTTT. Translated, it gives CASSAAAGSTDTQYF. This sequence joins TRBV2 and TRBJ2-3; TRBD2 matches at 7 bases. Germline CDR1 reads SNHLY; CDR2 reads FYNNEI. The junction had 6 bases not matched to a gene; V was cut back by 4 bases and J by 2 bases. CDR3 length: 15 residues.

A remark on this clone: Germline and junction disagree at one end, which may indicate a read error. This chain uses TRBV27 with TRBJ1-6; 8 bases agree with TRBD1. The length of the CDR3 is 17 residues. From germline, CDR1 is MNHEY and CDR2 SMNVEV (reference sequence). CDR3 DNA: TGTGCCAGCAGTTTCCTATCGGGACAGGCCTTTCATTCGCCCCTCCACTTT. Protein: CASSFLSGQAFHSPLHF.

This sequence joins TRBV9 and TRBJ1-2; TRBD1 matches 9 bases. This CDR3 comprises 15 residues. Germline lookup yields CDR1 SGDLS and CDR2 YYNGEE. V gave up 4 bases and J gave up 8 bases; unmatched junction bases: 12. The CDR3 DNA reads as TGTGCCAGCAGCAAAGACAGGGGGAACTATCTCGGCTACACCTTC. It encodes CASSKDRGNYLGYTF.

The rearrangement uses TRBV1 and TRBJ2-5; TRBD2 was called by the table and not checked on the DNA. TRBV1 is noted as a pseudogene. The CDR3 covers 15 residues. CDR3 in amino acids: CTSSTRTSGSQTQYF. CDR3 nucleotides: TGCACCAGCAGCACGCGGACTAGCGGGAGTCAGACCCAGTACTTC.